Sequencing of this T cell receptor beta chain was carried out in a study of cytomegalovirus exposure and HLA in healthy donors. Remarks on this clone: Its antigen is not known.

Study-wide findings and caveats: Association of 17,000 or so TCR beta sequences with HLA alleles was found at 0.05 false discovery rate in a later analysis. A later analysis showed that HLA-associated TCR beta chains had undergone more clonal expansion than equally common others. Earlier analysis yielded a pattern in which most TCR beta V segments were productive about 90% or about 30% of the time.

The PCR used 60 Vbeta and 13 Jbeta primers. The assay was immunoSEQ multiplex PCR, and TCRdb's table has in-frame clones only and misses some. The table lists about 80,000 clones, less than 80% of them singletons, with 10% to 15% in the top ten. The V end was cut by 2 bases, the J end by 12 bases, with 15 bases between. Germline V gene sequence: CDR1 SGHDT, CDR2 YYEEEE. The CDR3 contains 13 residues. V and J are TRBV5-6 and TRBJ1-5; tentative D call: TRBD1 (6 bases). Sequences were obtained from PBMCs. This TCR came from a human donor in good health. The CDR3: CASSFNRVPDQHF. The CDR3 region has the DNA TGTGCCAGCAGCTTTAACAGGGTCCCGGACCAGCATTTT.